This is a list of T cell receptor beta chains from one sample in a study of shared clonotypes between healthy human individuals. TCRdb keeps only in-frame clones here, not all; method: immunoSEQ multiplex PCR. This table has over a million clones, 95% to 97% appearing once. The sample taken for sequencing was naive CD4+ T cells sorted from blood. These receptors were collected from a man aged 25-45 years in good health. The CDR3 runs from the conserved cysteine through the conserved F or W. D genes are given only for firm matches. The listing skips clone size in some rows; elsewhere it reads once, few, many or a size class.

j_gene | abundance | d_gene | v_gene | CDR3nt | CDR3aa
TRBJ2-5 | . | . | TRBV1 | TGCACCAGCAGCCGGCCCCCACCCGGGGGCTATGAGACCCAGTACTTC | CTSSRPPPGGYETQYF
TRBJ2-4 | . | . | TRBV10-3 | TGTGCCATCAGTGAGTGGGCCGGACTGACGAAAAACATTCAGTACTTC | CAISEWAGLTKNIQYF
TRBJ2-1 | . | TRBD2 | TRBV18 | TGTGCCAGCTCCGGGGGGACTAGCGGTCTATTGGGTGAGCAGTTCTTC | CASSGGTSGLLGEQFF
TRBJ1-2 | . | . | TRBV5-6 | TGTGCCAGCAGCTTAGCACGGGGTCGGGAAGGCTACACCTTC | CASSLARGREGYTF
TRBJ2-3 | . | TRBD2 | TRBV7-9 | TGTGCCAGCAGCTTTCTCCCTAGCGGGAGGGCCGGAGATACGCAGTATTTT | CASSFLPSGRAGDTQYF
TRBJ2-5 | . | TRBD1 | TRBV2 | TGTGCCAGCAGTGTCGGGACAGGGGGCTGGGAGACCCAGTACTTC | CASSVGTGGWETQYF
TRBJ2-3 | . | . | TRBV4-1 | TGCGCCAGCAGCCGAGAAAAGGGGACTGATACGCAGTATTTT | CASSREKGTDTQYF
TRBJ2-2 | . | TRBD1 | TRBV7-2 | TGTGCCAGCAGCTTCGACAGGGGAGGGGAGCTGTTTTTT | CASSFDRGGELFF
TRBJ2-3 | . | . | TRBV28 | TGTGCCAGCAGTTTTTTTCAGGGAAGCACAGATACGCAGTATTTT | CASSFFQGSTDTQYF
TRBJ1-2 | . | TRBD1 | TRBV9 | TGTGCCAGCAGCGTAGCCTACAGGGGCTATGGCTACACCTTC | CASSVAYRGYGYTF
TRBJ1-5 | once | TRBD1 | TRBV28 | TGTGCCAGCGAGGAGGACAGGGGGCAACCCCCCCGACAGCCCCAGCATTTT | CASEEDRGQPPRQPQHF
TRBJ2-5 | once | TRBD2 | TRBV14 | TGTGCCAGCAGCCAGAATGGGGCTAGCGGGAGTCTACGGGAAGAGACCCAGTACTTC | CASSQNGASGSLREETQYF
TRBJ2-2 | . | TRBD2 | TRBV7-7 | TGTGCCACCTTGGCGACTAGCGGGAAAAGCGGGGAGCTGTTTTTT | CATLATSGKSGELFF
TRBJ2-1 | . | TRBD2 | TRBV18 | TGTGCCAGTACCATCCTAGCGGAACACTACAATGAGCAGTTCTTC | CASTILAEHYNEQFF
TRBJ2-1 | . | TRBD2 | TRBV10-3 | TGTGCCATCAGTGAAGGCGGTACTCTAGCGGGAGGGCCAGATGAGCAGTTCTTC | CAISEGGTLAGGPDEQFF
TRBJ2-1 | . | . | TRBV5-1 | TGCGCCAGCAGCTTGGGTGGAGCCAGCTCCTACAATGAGCAGTTCTTC | CASSLGGASSYNEQFF
TRBJ2-2 | . | TRBD2 | TRBV28 | TGTACGAGCGGGAGAGTGGCCGGGGAGCTGTTTTTT | CTSGRVAGELFF
TRBJ2-5 | once | TRBD2 | TRBV9 | TGTGCCAGCAGTGTGACGGGGACTAGCGGGAGAGAGACCCAGTACTTC | CASSVTGTSGRETQYF
TRBJ2-5 | . | TRBD2 | TRBV5-4 | TGTGCCAGCAGCCAGGGACTAGCGGGAAACCAAGAGACCCAGTACTTC | CASSQGLAGNQETQYF
TRBJ2-7 | once | TRBD2 | TRBV7-7 | TGTGCTAGCAGCCTAGGGACTAGCGGTACCTACGAGCAGTACTTC | CASSLGTSGTYEQYF
TRBJ2-1 | . | . | TRBV11-3 | TGTGCCAGCAGCCCCTCAACCACACATTACAATGAGCAGTTCTTC | CASSPSTTHYNEQFF
TRBJ2-2 | . | . | TRBV19 | TGTGCCAGTAGCAGCGCAGGGGAGAACACCGGGGAGCTGTTTTTT | CASSSAGENTGELFF
TRBJ2-1 | once | . | TRBV4-2 | TGTGCCAGCAGCCAACCCCCCGGGAGCCTAAACAATGAGCAGTTCTTC | CASSQPPGSLNNEQFF
TRBJ2-5 | . | . | TRBV29-1 | TGCAGCGTTGACAGGCAAGAGACCCAGTACTTC | CSVDRQETQYF
TRBJ1-5 | . | . | TRBV10-3 | TGTGCCATCAGTGAGTCGGGAAGGACTTCCAATAGCAATCAGCCCCAGCATTTT | CAISESGRTSNSNQPQHF
TRBJ2-1 | . | . | TRBV6-1 | TGTGCCAGCAGTGGGGTCGGGTTTAGTGAGCAGTTCTTC | CASSGVGFSEQFF